Below, 28 T cell receptor beta chains from the same sample are listed, as sequenced in a study of blood T cell repertoires in COVID-19. Measured with immunoSEQ multiplex PCR; TCRdb has only the in-frame clones, and not every one. The profile shows tens of thousands of clones, over 90% of them singletons. The specimen sequenced was peripheral blood. These receptors all stem from a woman at least 80 years old with acute or convalescent COVID-19.

This chain connects TRBV27 to TRBJ1-5; 9 nucleotides agree with TRBD1. CDR3 length: 16 residues. Germline V gene sequence: CDR1 MNHEY, CDR2 SMNVEV (reference sequence). V lost 5 bases, J lost 0 bases, and 5 bases stayed unmatched. The CDR3 region has the DNA TGTGCCAGCAGTCAGGACAGGGGATATAGCAATCAGCCCCAGCATTTT. This gives the protein CASSQDRGYSNQPQHF.

This clone was observed once. V is TRBV6-2 or TRBV6-3 and J is TRBJ2-1; the D gene is possibly TRBD2 (5 bases). In germline, CDR1 is MNHEY, CDR2 SVGEGT. This CDR3 is 16 amino acids long. V shed 5 bases and J shed 4 bases, with 18 bases lying between them. CDR3 DNA: TGTGCCAGCAGTAATGCGGAAGGGAGCATTTACAATGAGCAGTTCTTC. This translates into CASSNAEGSIYNEQFF.

The chain carries TRBV28 and TRBJ1-2, with D tentatively TRBD1 (5 bases). With 3 bases removed from V and 4 bases from J, the gap between germline ends came to 21 bases. This CDR3 is 17 amino acids long. Germline V CDR1 and CDR2: MDHEN, SYDVKM. CDR3 in DNA: TGTGCCAGCAGTTTGAGGGCAGGGAGGGGTTCTTCCTATGGCTACACCTTC. Translating it yields CASSLRAGRGSSYGYTF.

The V gene is TRBV27, the J gene TRBJ1-2; the D gene is possibly TRBD1 (6 bases). V dropped 5 bases and J dropped 6 bases, with 19 bases sitting between them. There are 15 residues in the CDR3. Germline loops: CDR1 MNHEY, CDR2 SMNVEV (reference sequence). The CDR3 nucleotides read TGTGCCAGCAGTCCCCTCCCGACAGGACACCATGGCTACACCTTC. This codes for CASSPLPTGHHGYTF.

The genes are TRBV19 and TRBJ2-2; 8 bases fit TRBD2. The J segment lost 6 bases and the V segment lost 4 bases, leaving 7 bases of the junction unmatched. This CDR3 region has 15 residues. Germline V lookup: CDR1 LNHDA, CDR2 SQIVND (reference sequence). CDR3: CASSTQAGVAGELFF. In nucleotides, the CDR3 is TGTGCCAGTAGTACCCAAGCGGGAGTAGCCGGGGAGCTGTTTTTT.

The count of this clone is one. The rearrangement links TRBV6-1 to TRBJ2-1, with D uncertain. Trimming stripped 1 base from V and 6 bases from J, with 13 bases between. CDR1 and CDR2 from the germline V gene are MNHNS and SASEGT. The CDR3 length is 15 residues. This CDR3 is CASSEGAPVGNEQFF. CDR3 sequence (DNA): TGTGCCAGCAGTGAAGGGGCTCCGGTGGGCAATGAGCAGTTCTTC.

This chain uses TRBV19 with TRBJ1-6; maybe TRBD1 (6 bases). Trimming took off 2 bases at V and 7 bases at J, with 12 bases between the two ends. Germline CDR1 LNHDA, CDR2 SQIVND (reference sequence). The CDR3 extends over 15 amino acids. The CDR3, as DNA: TGTGCCAGTAGTATAACTCGGACAGCAAATTCACCCCTCCACTTT. The encoded protein is CASSITRTANSPLHF.

This clone turned up a few times. J is TRBJ1-1 and V is TRBV2; a possible D gene is TRBD1 (6 bases). The CDR3 is 14 amino acids. Germline V lookup: CDR1 SNHLY, CDR2 FYNNEI. V was shortened by 8 bases and J by 5 bases, with 18 bases between the two germline ends. In DNA form, the CDR3 reads TGTGCCAGCCGAGAGCTGACAGGAAAAACTGAAGCTTTCTTT. It translates to CASRELTGKTEAFF.

V and J are TRBV9 and TRBJ2-3; TRBD2 aligns across 8 bases. In germline, CDR1 is SGDLS, CDR2 YYNGEE. With 3 bases clipped from V and 2 bases from J, the junction kept 17 bases outside the gene matches. This CDR3 is built from 19 residues. Written as DNA, the CDR3 is TGTGCCAGCAGCGCACTGCTAGAGGTAGCGGGAAAAGTCACAGATACGCAGTATTTT. This sequence encodes CASSALLEVAGKVTDTQYF.

The gene calls are TRBV6-6 and TRBJ2-2; 14 nucleotides match TRBD2. V gave up 6 bases and J gave up 6 bases; unmatched junction bases: 6. CDR1 and CDR2 from the germline V gene are MNHNY and SVGAGI (reference sequence). The length of the CDR3 is 16 residues. The CDR3 sequence: CASSTGTSGSSGELFF. The CDR3 DNA sequence: TGTGCCAGCAGCACCGGGACTAGCGGGAGTTCCGGGGAGCTGTTTTTT.

The V call is TRBV7-2, the J call TRBJ1-2; 9 positions agree with TRBD1. Germline CDR1 reads SGHTA; CDR2 reads FQGNSA. This CDR3 spans 14 amino acids. With V trimmed by 5 bases and J by 8 bases, 9 bases remained unmatched. The CDR3 nucleotides are TGTGCCAGCAGCGATAACAGGGGGCTTGGGGGCTACACCTTC. It translates to CASSDNRGLGGYTF.

This CDR3 reads CASSLDGQGGNEQYF. The DNA of the CDR3 is TGTGCCAGCAGCCTAGATGGACAGGGAGGCAACGAGCAGTACTTC. The V and J genes are TRBV28 and TRBJ2-7, with 8 bases that match TRBD1. The germline CDR1 and CDR2 sequences are MDHEN and SYDVKM. The trim removed 6 bases at V and 5 bases at J, leaving 12 bases unmatched. The CDR3 length is 15 residues.

The rearrangement links TRBV6-4 to TRBJ1-6, with 9 bases aligning to TRBD1. With 5 bases clipped from V and 9 bases from J, the junction kept 14 bases outside the gene matches. Germline CDR1 and CDR2: MRHNA and SNTAGT. The CDR3 totals 17 residues. Here the CDR3 DNA reads TGTGCCAGCAGTATGAAGGAAGAGACAGGGGGTTTTTCACCCCTCCACTTT. Its protein is CASSMKEETGGFSPLHF.

V and J are TRBV5-4 and TRBJ1-2, with 10 bases identical to TRBD1. The germline V gene has CDR1 SGHNT and CDR2 YYREEE (reference sequence). The CDR3 is made up of 17 amino acids. Trimming took 0 bases from V and 4 from J; bases not matched to a gene: 9. CDR3 coding DNA: TGTGCCAGCAGCTTGGCCGTAGGACAGGGGGGCAGCTATGGCTACACCTTC. Encoded protein: CASSLAVGQGGSYGYTF.

This clone was seen more than once but under ten times. CDR3 in amino acids: CASSIVTDQPQHF. In DNA, the CDR3 is TGTGCCAGTAGTATAGTAACAGATCAGCCCCAGCATTTT. V and J are TRBV19 and TRBJ1-5; D is uncertain. Trimming removed 1 base at V and 5 bases at J, with 6 bases between. CDR3 length: 13 amino acids. Germline V CDR1 and CDR2: LNHDA, SQIVND (reference sequence). The full variable domain, in which reference TRBV19 and TRBJ1-5 provide the parts outside the CDR3, is DGGITQSPKYLFRKEGQNVTLSCEQNLNHDAMYWYRQDPGQGLRLIYYSQIVNDFQKGDIAEGYSVSREKKESFPLTVTSAQKNPTAFYLCASSIVTDQPQHFGDGTRLSIL.

The chain is built from TRBV25-1 and TRBJ1-2, with 11 nucleotides matching TRBD1. CDR1 is MGHDK, CDR2 SYGVNS, per germline. With 1 base clipped from V and 8 bases from J, the junction kept 3 bases outside the gene matches. CDR3 length: 14 amino acids. The CDR3 here is CASSEWGQGEGYTF. The CDR3 region has the DNA TGTGCCAGCAGTGAATGGGGACAGGGGGAAGGCTACACCTTC.

This clone was seen once. This chain links TRBV24-1 with TRBJ1-5; possible D gene TRBD1, 5 bases. Germline loops: CDR1 KGHDR, CDR2 SFDVKD. The CDR3 runs 14 residues. The V and J ends lost 4 bases and 8 bases respectively, with 14 bases between them. CDR3 protein: CATSDPTAYEPQHF. CDR3 DNA: TGTGCCACCAGTGACCCGACAGCTTATGAGCCCCAGCATTTT.

This clone was detected only once. The chain uses TRBV3-1 (or the pseudogene TRBV3-2) and TRBJ2-2; the match to TRBD2 covers 13 bases. V gave up 5 bases and J gave up 3 bases; unmatched junction bases: 6. The CDR3 consists of 17 residues. Germline CDR1 and CDR2: LGHDT and YNNKEL (reference sequence). The CDR3 protein is CASSLTSGRGDTGELFF. The CDR3 DNA follows: TGTGCCAGCAGCTTAACTAGCGGGAGGGGAGACACCGGGGAGCTGTTTTTT.

The rearrangement uses TRBV6-4 and TRBJ2-1; 11 bases agree with TRBD2. Germline V gene lookup returns CDR1 MRHNA and CDR2 SNTAGT. J gave up 10 bases and V 2 bases, and 10 bases lay outside the gene matches. This CDR3 has 16 residues. The CDR3 is CASSDTTSGTLKEQFF. DNA of the CDR3: TGTGCCAGCAGTGACACGACTAGCGGGACCCTAAAGGAGCAGTTCTTC.

The chain uses TRBV19 and TRBJ2-7; 7 bases are shared with TRBD1. CDR1 and CDR2 from the germline V gene are LNHDA and SQIVND (reference sequence). The CDR3 loop spans 15 amino acids. V lost 5 bases to trimming and J lost 4 bases; unmatched junction nucleotides: 11. The CDR3 reads CASSAQQGLGYEQYF. As DNA, the CDR3 is TGTGCCAGTAGTGCTCAACAGGGGTTGGGGTACGAGCAGTACTTC.

V usage is TRBV7-9 and J usage is TRBJ2-1, with 12 bases identical to TRBD2. From germline, CDR1 is SEHNR and CDR2 FQNEAQ (reference sequence). Trimming took 6 bases from V and 9 from J; bases not matched to a gene: 6. The CDR3 loop spans 14 amino acids. The CDR3 loop reads CASRTSGSSGEQFF. CDR3 coding DNA: TGTGCCAGCAGGACTAGCGGGAGTTCTGGTGAGCAGTTCTTC.

The genes are TRBV20-1 and TRBJ2-7; 7 bases match TRBD2. The CDR3 has 15 residues. V dropped 3 bases and J dropped 5; count of bases not matched to a gene: 13. Germline V CDR1 and CDR2: DFQATT, SNEGSKA (reference sequence). The CDR3 nucleotides are TGCAGTGCTAGTTATGGAGCGGGAACGGTCCACGAGCAGTACTTC. It codes for CSASYGAGTVHEQYF.

The rearrangement uses TRBV19 and TRBJ1-2; TRBD1 is a possible D gene (5 bases). CDR3 length equals 13 residues. V dropped 4 bases and J dropped 4 bases, with 10 bases sitting between them. Per germline, CDR1 LNHDA and CDR2 SQIVND (reference sequence). The CDR3 DNA reads as TGTGCCAGTAGTAACCCGGGGGGCTATGGCTACACCTTC. This codes for CASSNPGGYGYTF.

V usage is TRBV12-3 or TRBV12-4 and J usage is TRBJ2-3, with D hard to call. The CDR3 sequence is 12 residues long. Trimming removed 7 bases at V and 4 bases at J, with 9 bases between. CDR3 sequence: CASTWASDTQYF. CDR3 DNA: TGTGCCAGCACCTGGGCCTCAGATACGCAGTATTTT.

The gene calls are TRBV18 and TRBJ1-4; D uncertain. Germline V lookup: CDR1 KGHSH, CDR2 LQKENI. The germline V and J ends were trimmed by 1 base and 2 bases, with 5 bases remaining between them. The CDR3 covers 14 residues. CDR3 bases: TGTGCCAGCTCACCACGAGGGACTAATGAAAAACTGTTTTTT. Protein: CASSPRGTNEKLFF. The entire variable domain, with the rest obtained from reference TRBV18 and TRBJ1-4, is as follows: NAGVMQNPRHLVRRRGQEARLRCSPMKGHSHVYWYRQLPEEGLKFMVYLQKENIIDESGMPKERFSAEFPKEGPSILRIQQVVRGDSAAYFCASSPRGTNEKLFFGSGTQLSVL.

This clone was picked up one time. V gene TRBV9 combines with J gene TRBJ2-3; TRBD2 agrees at 7 bases. V dropped 0 bases and J dropped 0; count of bases not matched to a gene: 10. CDR3 length: 18 amino acids. Germline CDR1 and CDR2: SGDLS and YYNGEE. CDR3 loop: CASSVGLAGWASTDTQYF. The CDR3 DNA reads as TGTGCCAGCAGCGTAGGATTAGCGGGTTGGGCTAGCACAGATACGCAGTATTTT.

This chain's CDR3 is CASSSDPGLAGGREQYF. CDR3 sequence (DNA): TGCGCCAGCAGCTCCGATCCGGGACTAGCGGGAGGGCGTGAGCAGTACTTC. The rearrangement joins TRBV5-1 to TRBJ2-7; 16 bases are a match to TRBD2. CDR3 length equals 17 residues. Losses at the gene ends were 3 bases for V and 7 bases for J; bases not matched to a gene: 10. Per the germline V gene, CDR1 is SGHRS and CDR2 is YFSETQ.

The chain is built from TRBV5-1 and TRBJ2-7; 7 nucleotides line up with TRBD2. V lost 7 bases and J lost 6; bases outside the gene matches: 16. The CDR3 is made up of 15 amino acids. CDR1 is SGHRS and CDR2 is YFSETQ in the germline V gene. CDR3 nucleotides: TGCGCCAGCCAGAAGACTAGCCCACAGAGCGGCGAGCAGTACTTC. It yields the protein CASQKTSPQSGEQYF.